This record covers a single TCR beta chain. Its specific antigen is unknown. Base qualities are missing; no much larger clone stands one base away. Participants in the prospective study were aged about 18 to 95 years, lived in about two dozen United States geographic areas, and enrolled through a virtual design. To assign participants to cohorts, the prospective study relied on clinical history that participants themselves reported in a screening survey and a study questionnaire. Exposed participants had been in contact, within 2 weeks of entering the study, with a person who had a PCR-confirmed or clinician-diagnosed case of COVID-19. Each participant in the prospective study had whole blood, serum and a nasopharyngeal or oropharyngeal swab collected by mobile phlebotomists. Participants in the prospective study had the option to provide additional blood draws and questionnaires over a roughly two-month period. Prospective study blood samples were shipped either frozen or at room temperature before DNA extraction.

TCRbeta CDR3 regions were amplified from genomic DNA using the immunoSEQ Assay, a bias-controlled multiplex PCR. As for the authors' bioinformatics: The number of nucleated cells in each sample was estimated by amplification of reference gene primers within the assay. To quantify the absolute abundance of each unique TCRbeta CDR3 rearrangement, sequence reads were collapsed and filtered. For each sample, productive Simpson clonality was calculated as the square root of Simpson's diversity index across productive rearrangements. Held by TCRdb, this immuneACCESS table contains in-frame sequences only and omits some clones. Under half of the omission traces to an unresolved V gene where checked; the cause of the rest is unknown. V, J and clone size are taken as reported in that table, and D and trimming were inferred from the DNA itself. Counted in this sample were a few hundred thousand clones; around 88% of them appeared once. The biggest ten clones account for approximately 4% of the sample.

From a lookup of the germline V gene, CDR1 and CDR2 are MGHRA and YSYEKL. V and J are trimmed by 3 bases and 4 bases, and the gene matches miss 8 bases of the junction. Spanning cysteine to phenylalanine, the CDR3 consists of 15 amino acids. Kept here is only the CDR3 DNA, which spans 45 bases and is read in frame from base 1. The entry originates in a study of blood T cell repertoires in COVID-19 (dated by TCRdb to 2020 to 2021). With regard to the full study: The collaborator samples originated in the United States, Italy and Spain and spanned the acute and convalescent phases of COVID-19. The material from the prospective study consisted of cDNA or gDNA derived from T cells, B-cell-depleted T cells, or PBMCs. Deeply sampled blood TCRbeta repertoires from subjects exposed to, actively infected with, or recovered from COVID-19 were included in the dataset. The repertoires were made available in a free public database intended to serve as a resource for research on the immune response to SARS-CoV-2. Samples were obtained from the ongoing ImmuneRACE study (first 160 participants) and from over a thousand subjects provided by 6 global collaborators. Sample metadata almost always included a de-identified subject ID, COVID-19 status, age in years and sex. Where HLA class I and class II types were available, the types were taken from metadata supplied by the sample provider, not from assay-based typing. What the work shows at the level of the full study, not this receptor alone: The quantity of clinical and demographic metadata differed by source and by participant and was supplied without curation.

Rearrangement joined TRBV4-1 to TRBJ2-7, with TRBD1 matching 8 junction bases. Sequencing was carried out using PBMCs or T cells enriched from blood (not recorded which). This receptor was taken from a woman in her 30s who had been exposed to COVID-19. The CDR3 protein: CASSHDRGTDYEQYF. The nucleotide sequence reads as follows: TGCGCCAGCAGCCACGACAGGGGAACGGATTACGAGCAGTACTTC.